This is a list of T cell receptor beta chains from one sample in a study of blood T cell repertoires in COVID-19. The method was immunoSEQ multiplex PCR; TCRdb's version includes in-frame clones alone and lacks a portion of them. Found here are around 86,000 clones, around 90% of them singletons; the top ten hold about 5%. The sample taken for sequencing was peripheral blood. The receptors originated from a woman older than 75 with acute or convalescent COVID-19. Both conserved end residues are part of each CDR3. A D gene is named only where the DNA matches it firmly. Clone size appears in some rows only: once, few, many, or a class for an expanded clone.

D gene | J gene | V gene | clone size | CDR3 protein | CDR3 DNA
. | TRBJ2-3 | TRBV2 | . | CASIQERGDTQYF | TGTGCCAGCATTCAAGAACGGGGGGATACGCAGTATTTT
. | TRBJ1-5 | TRBV2 | . | CASREGLNNQPQHF | TGTGCCAGCAGGGAGGGATTGAACAATCAGCCCCAGCATTTT
. | TRBJ1-2 | TRBV12-3/TRBV12-4 | . | CASSFGGAYGYTF | TGTGCCAGCAGTTTTGGGGGGGCCTATGGCTACACCTTC
TRBD1 | TRBJ2-1 | TRBV6-5 | . | CASRYRGSSYNEQFF | TGTGCCAGCAGATACAGGGGCAGCTCCTACAATGAGCAGTTCTTC
. | TRBJ1-1 | TRBV29-1 | . | CSVRGGFAMNTEAFF | TGCAGCGTTAGGGGGGGTTTTGCGATGAACACTGAAGCTTTCTTT
. | TRBJ1-1 | TRBV6-5 | . | CASSYSGGNTEAFF | TGTGCCAGCAGTTACTCGGGGGGGAACACTGAAGCTTTCTTT
. | TRBJ2-5 | TRBV7-2 | . | CASSSTLRYQETQYF | TGTGCCAGCAGCTCAACCCTACGTTACCAAGAGACCCAGTACTTC
. | TRBJ1-4 | TRBV5-5 | . | CASSLATNEKLFF | TGTGCCAGCAGCTTGGCGACTAATGAAAAACTGTTTTTT
TRBD2 | TRBJ2-7 | TRBV28 | . | CASSSGTSGSSYEQYF | TGTGCCAGCAGTTCCGGGACTAGCGGGAGCTCCTACGAGCAGTACTTC
. | TRBJ1-5 | TRBV4-3 | . | CASSQDLGGWQPQHF | TGCGCCAGCAGCCAAGATTTGGGGGGTTGGCAGCCCCAGCATTTT
TRBD1 | TRBJ1-2 | TRBV9 | once | CASSVGQGNYGYTF | TGTGCCAGCAGCGTAGGACAGGGCAACTATGGCTACACCTTC
. | TRBJ2-3 | TRBV7-2 | . | CASSFARGSVDAQYF | TGTGCCAGCAGCTTTGCCCGGGGTTCGGTAGACGCGCAGTATTTT
TRBD2 | TRBJ2-3 | TRBV7-9 | . | CASSPRSGGAGDTQYF | TGTGCCAGCAGCCCCCGTAGCGGGGGGGCCGGAGATACGCAGTATTTT
. | TRBJ1-1 | TRBV6-6 | . | CASSRRSGSMNTEAFF | TGTGCCAGCAGTCGAAGGTCAGGCAGCATGAACACTGAAGCTTTCTTT
. | TRBJ1-2 | TRBV6-6 | . | CATNFRQAGYGYTF | TGTGCCACCAACTTTCGACAGGCCGGCTATGGCTACACCTTC
. | TRBJ1-1 | TRBV5-1 | . | CASSLDGQGLNTEAFF | TGCGCCAGCAGCTTGGACGGTCAGGGTTTGAACACTGAAGCTTTCTTT
TRBD2 | TRBJ2-2 | TRBV7-2 | . | CASSPTSGRAGELFF | TGTGCCAGCAGCCCCACTAGCGGGAGGGCCGGGGAGCTGTTTTTT
TRBD1 | TRBJ1-4 | TRBV4-1 | . | CASSQEGAGGEKLFF | TGCGCCAGCAGCCAAGAGGGGGCAGGGGGGGAAAAACTGTTTTTT
TRBD2 | TRBJ2-7 | TRBV5-1 | . | CASSFKPGTSGLFYEQYF | TGCGCCAGCAGCTTTAAACCCGGGACTAGCGGCCTTTTCTACGAGCAGTACTTC
TRBD2 | TRBJ2-7 | TRBV5-5 | . | CASQRAGVSYEQYF | TGTGCCAGCCAACGTGCGGGGGTGTCCTACGAGCAGTACTTC
. | TRBJ2-7 | TRBV29-1 | once | CSVEDLTEPYEQYF | TGCAGCGTTGAAGATCTTACAGAACCCTACGAGCAGTACTTC
TRBD1 | TRBJ1-5 | TRBV6-6 | . | CASSRGDDQPQHF | TGTGCCAGCAGCAGGGGGGACGATCAGCCCCAGCATTTT
. | TRBJ2-1 | TRBV10-3 | . | CATGQYNEQFF | TGTGCCACCGGACAGTACAATGAGCAGTTCTTC
TRBD2 | TRBJ2-3 | TRBV19 | . | CASSQGLAGADTQYF | TGTGCCAGTAGTCAGGGACTAGCGGGGGCAGATACGCAGTATTTT
. | TRBJ1-3 | TRBV5-1 | . | CASSLGEGTRMNGNTIYF | TGCGCCAGCAGCTTGGGAGAGGGCACCAGGATGAATGGAAACACCATATATTTT
TRBD2 | TRBJ2-1 | TRBV5-4 | . | CASSSGGSDVRFF | TGTGCCAGCAGCTCCGGGGGGTCGGACGTTAGGTTCTTC
TRBD1 | TRBJ1-6 | TRBV3-1/TRBV3-2 | once | CASSRGLGQSNSPLHF | TGTGCCAGCAGCCGCGGTTTGGGACAGTCTAATTCACCCCTCCACTTT
. | TRBJ1-2 | TRBV7-8 | . | CASSLGGSSYGYTF | TGTGCCAGCAGCTTAGGCGGTTCATCCTATGGCTACACCTTC
. | TRBJ1-2 | TRBV7-6 | . | CASSFQQEGGYTF | TGTGCCAGCAGCTTTCAACAGGAGGGCGGCTACACCTTC
TRBD1 | TRBJ2-2 | TRBV11-1 | . | CASSLGQGATGELFF | TGTGCCAGCAGCTTAGGACAGGGGGCGACCGGGGAGCTGTTTTTT
TRBD1 | TRBJ1-1 | TRBV12-5 | . | CASGSSLRQGTGRNTEAFF | TGTGCTAGTGGTTCCTCCCTCAGACAGGGGACGGGCCGGAACACTGAAGCTTTCTTT
. | TRBJ1-2 | TRBV3-1/TRBV3-2 | . | CASSQGTRGRDGYTF | TGTGCCAGCAGCCAAGGGACGAGGGGGAGGGATGGCTACACCTTC
. | TRBJ2-5 | TRBV28 | . | CATNEKKETQYF | TGTGCCACCAACGAGAAGAAAGAGACCCAGTACTTC